The rows below give T cell receptor beta chains drawn from one sample of a study of low-dose radiotherapy and immunotherapy resistance in tumors. TCRdb fed the reads into MiXCR, producing one record per CDR3 protein. Seen here are about 100,000 distinct CDR3 sequences, roughly 20% observed once, and the top ten hold roughly 3.9%. The sequencing here drew on PBMCs, taken after low-dose radiotherapy plus immunotherapy. Receptors were obtained from a male donor with prostate cancer. The CDR3 runs from the conserved cysteine through the conserved F or W. Fields, in order: CDR3 protein, CDR3 DNA, D gene, V gene, J gene, clone size. The D gene is left open where the match is weak. Clone size is not always given. Where it is, it says once, few, many or a class for expanded clones.

cdr3_aa: CSATDRGGVTQYF
cdr3_nt: TGCAGTGCTACGGATCGTGGGGGGGTGACCCAGTACTTC
d_call: TRBD2
v_call: TRBV20-1
j_call: TRBJ2-5
clone_size: many

cdr3_aa: CASSGGGQGVLGALYEQFF
cdr3_nt: TGTGCCAGCAGCGGAGGGGGACAGGGGGTCCTCGGGGCACTCTATGAGCAGTTCTTC
d_call: TRBD1
v_call: TRBV5-6
j_call: TRBJ2-1
clone_size: .

cdr3_aa: CASTPGGTGNEKLFF
cdr3_nt: TGTGCCAGCACCCCCGGCGGGACAGGGAATGAAAAACTGTTTTTT
d_call: TRBD1
v_call: TRBV6-2/TRBV6-3
j_call: TRBJ1-4
clone_size: .

cdr3_aa: CASRRTGDLNEKLFF
cdr3_nt: TGTGCCAGCAGACGAACAGGGGACCTTAATGAAAAACTGTTTTTT
d_call: TRBD1
v_call: TRBV9
j_call: TRBJ1-4
clone_size: few

cdr3_aa: CASSLGRGGADQETQYF
cdr3_nt: TGTGCCAGCAGCTTAGGAAGGGGGGGGGCCGACCAAGAGACCCAGTACTTC
d_call: .
v_call: TRBV7-2
j_call: TRBJ2-5
clone_size: .

cdr3_aa: CASKDGVMWAQPQHF
cdr3_nt: TGTGCCAGTAAGGACGGGGTAATGTGGGCTCAGCCCCAGCATTTT
d_call: .
v_call: TRBV19
j_call: TRBJ1-5
clone_size: .

cdr3_aa: CASSQEGTGARLAKNIQYF
cdr3_nt: TGTGCCAGCAGCCAAGAAGGGACAGGGGCCCGGCTAGCCAAAAACATTCAGTACTTC
d_call: TRBD1
v_call: TRBV3-1
j_call: TRBJ2-4
clone_size: many

cdr3_aa: CASSKRGLARPQHF
cdr3_nt: TGTGCCAGCAGTAAGCGGGGCCTAGCTCGGCCCCAGCATTTT
d_call: .
v_call: TRBV6-5
j_call: TRBJ1-5
clone_size: many

cdr3_aa: CASSLGGTGNTIYF
cdr3_nt: TGCGCCAGCAGCTTGGGAGGAACTGGAAACACCATATATTTT
d_call: .
v_call: TRBV5-1
j_call: TRBJ1-3
clone_size: many

cdr3_aa: CSVEDQEVATGANVLTF
cdr3_nt: TGCAGCGTTGAAGATCAGGAAGTCGCGACTGGGGCCAACGTCCTGACTTTC
d_call: .
v_call: TRBV29-1
j_call: TRBJ2-6
clone_size: many

cdr3_aa: CASSYPAATGTSNQPQHF
cdr3_nt: TGTGCCAGCAGTTACCCGGCCGCAACAGGTACCTCCAATCAGCCCCAGCATTTT
d_call: .
v_call: TRBV6-2/TRBV6-3
j_call: TRBJ1-5
clone_size: .

cdr3_aa: CSARVRESIGELFF
cdr3_nt: TGCAGTGCTAGGGTCAGGGAGTCGATCGGGGAGCTGTTTTTT
d_call: .
v_call: TRBV20-1
j_call: TRBJ2-2
clone_size: many

cdr3_aa: CASSQTKPGFGLPLEEQFF
cdr3_nt: TGTGCCAGCAGCCAAACAAAGCCAGGGTTTGGACTACCCTTGGAGGAGCAGTTCTTC
d_call: .
v_call: TRBV14
j_call: TRBJ2-1
clone_size: many

cdr3_aa: CASSYSKGTSVNTGELFF
cdr3_nt: TGTGCCAGCAGTTACTCGAAAGGGACTAGCGTGAACACCGGGGAGCTGTTTTTT
d_call: TRBD2
v_call: TRBV6-5
j_call: TRBJ2-2
clone_size: many

cdr3_aa: CASSYSGGPNEQFF
cdr3_nt: TGTGCCAGCAGTTACTCGGGGGGGCCGAATGAGCAGTTCTTC
d_call: .
v_call: TRBV6-2/TRBV6-3
j_call: TRBJ2-1
clone_size: many

cdr3_aa: CSVERTAHYEQYF
cdr3_nt: TGCAGCGTTGAGCGGACAGCCCACTACGAGCAGTACTTC
d_call: .
v_call: TRBV29-1
j_call: TRBJ2-7
clone_size: .

cdr3_aa: CSARQTGDTDTQHF
cdr3_nt: TGCAGTGCTAGACAAACAGGGGACACAGATACGCAGCATTTT
d_call: TRBD1
v_call: TRBV20-1
j_call: TRBJ1-5
clone_size: .

cdr3_aa: CASKPLPKRGPTYEQYF
cdr3_nt: TGTGCCAGCAAACCACTTCCGAAGCGGGGTCCCACCTACGAGCAGTACTTC
d_call: TRBD2
v_call: TRBV12-3/TRBV12-4
j_call: TRBJ2-7
clone_size: many

cdr3_aa: CASTGYQETQYF
cdr3_nt: TGTGCCAGCACCGGGTACCAAGAGACCCAGTACTTC
d_call: .
v_call: TRBV2
j_call: TRBJ2-5
clone_size: few

cdr3_aa: CSARDRARLYNEQFF
cdr3_nt: TGCAGTGCTAGAGATAGAGCCAGGCTCTACAATGAGCAGTTCTTC
d_call: .
v_call: TRBV20-1
j_call: TRBJ2-1
clone_size: .

cdr3_aa: CASSTQGLHGYTF
cdr3_nt: TGTGCCAGCAGCACGCAGGGTCTCCATGGCTACACCTTC
d_call: .
v_call: TRBV7-6
j_call: TRBJ1-2
clone_size: many

cdr3_aa: CASSLVGAYNEQFF
cdr3_nt: TGTGCCAGCAGCCTGGTCGGCGCCTACAATGAGCAGTTCTTC
d_call: .
v_call: TRBV5-5
j_call: TRBJ2-1
clone_size: many

cdr3_aa: CASSPKGTGGMSNQPQHF
cdr3_nt: TGTGCCAGCTCACCTAAAGGGACAGGGGGGATGAGCAATCAGCCCCAGCATTTT
d_call: TRBD1
v_call: TRBV18
j_call: TRBJ1-5
clone_size: many

cdr3_aa: CSASATPTGDYGYTF
cdr3_nt: TGCAGTGCTAGCGCAACCCCGACAGGGGATTATGGCTACACCTTC
d_call: TRBD1
v_call: TRBV20-1
j_call: TRBJ1-2
clone_size: few

cdr3_aa: CAISEYGGTMTGELFF
cdr3_nt: TGTGCCATCAGTGAGTATGGAGGGACGATGACCGGGGAGCTGTTTTTT
d_call: .
v_call: TRBV10-3
j_call: TRBJ2-2
clone_size: few

cdr3_aa: CSARDPAQANTGELFF
cdr3_nt: TGCAGTGCTAGAGATCCGGCCCAAGCGAACACCGGGGAGCTGTTTTTT
d_call: .
v_call: TRBV20-1
j_call: TRBJ2-2
clone_size: .

cdr3_aa: CASRLRQGGGSGANVLTF
cdr3_nt: TGTGCCAGCAGGCTCAGACAGGGTGGCGGCTCTGGGGCCAACGTCCTGACTTTC
d_call: TRBD1
v_call: TRBV6-1
j_call: TRBJ2-6
clone_size: many

cdr3_aa: CASSYNTGELFFF
cdr3_nt: .
d_call: .
v_call: TRBV27
j_call: TRBJ2-2
clone_size: .

cdr3_aa: CSASGRPSHFYNSPLHF
cdr3_nt: TGCAGTGCTAGTGGCAGGCCGTCTCACTTCTATAATTCACCCCTCCACTTT
d_call: .
v_call: TRBV20-1
j_call: TRBJ1-6
clone_size: many

cdr3_aa: CASSQLAWGTGELFF
cdr3_nt: TGTGCCAGCAGCCAGCTAGCGTGGGGTACCGGGGAGCTGTTTTTT
d_call: .
v_call: TRBV2
j_call: TRBJ2-2
clone_size: many

cdr3_aa: CAAEVQGATEAIF
cdr3_nt: TGTGCCGCCGAGGTCCAGGGCGCTACTGAAGCTATCTTT
d_call: .
v_call: TRBV6-1
j_call: TRBJ1-1
clone_size: .

cdr3_aa: CAISESQQETQYF
cdr3_nt: TGTGCCATCAGTGAGTCACAGCAAGAGACCCAGTACTTC
d_call: .
v_call: TRBV10-3
j_call: TRBJ2-5
clone_size: many

cdr3_aa: CSVEQNRGIQFF
cdr3_nt: TGCAGCGTGGAGCAAAACAGGGGAATACAGTTCTTC
d_call: TRBD1
v_call: TRBV29-1
j_call: TRBJ2-1
clone_size: many

cdr3_aa: CASSQGGAGSNQPQHF
cdr3_nt: TGTGCCAGCAGCCAAGGGGGGGCCGGGAGCAATCAGCCCCAGCATTTT
d_call: .
v_call: TRBV3-1
j_call: TRBJ1-5
clone_size: many

cdr3_aa: CASAEGRPPYEQYF
cdr3_nt: TGTGCCAGCGCCGAGGGACGCCCACCCTACGAGCAGTACTTC
d_call: .
v_call: TRBV2
j_call: TRBJ2-7
clone_size: many